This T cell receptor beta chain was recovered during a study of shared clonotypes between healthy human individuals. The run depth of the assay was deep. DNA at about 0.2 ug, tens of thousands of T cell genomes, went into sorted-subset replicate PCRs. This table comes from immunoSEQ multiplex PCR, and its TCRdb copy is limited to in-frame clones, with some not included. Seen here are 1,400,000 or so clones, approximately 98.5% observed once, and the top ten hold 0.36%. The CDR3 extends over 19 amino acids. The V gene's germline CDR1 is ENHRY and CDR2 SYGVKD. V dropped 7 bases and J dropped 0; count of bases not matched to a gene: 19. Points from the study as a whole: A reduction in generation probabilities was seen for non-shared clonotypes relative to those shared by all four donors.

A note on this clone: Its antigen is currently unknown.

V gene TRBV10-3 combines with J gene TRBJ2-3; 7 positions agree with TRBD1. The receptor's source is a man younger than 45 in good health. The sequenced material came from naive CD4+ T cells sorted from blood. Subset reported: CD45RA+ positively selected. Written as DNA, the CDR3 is TGTGCCATCACCGACGATACGACAGGGTGGACCTCTAGCACAGATACGCAGTATTTT. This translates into CAITDDTTGWTSSTDTQYF.